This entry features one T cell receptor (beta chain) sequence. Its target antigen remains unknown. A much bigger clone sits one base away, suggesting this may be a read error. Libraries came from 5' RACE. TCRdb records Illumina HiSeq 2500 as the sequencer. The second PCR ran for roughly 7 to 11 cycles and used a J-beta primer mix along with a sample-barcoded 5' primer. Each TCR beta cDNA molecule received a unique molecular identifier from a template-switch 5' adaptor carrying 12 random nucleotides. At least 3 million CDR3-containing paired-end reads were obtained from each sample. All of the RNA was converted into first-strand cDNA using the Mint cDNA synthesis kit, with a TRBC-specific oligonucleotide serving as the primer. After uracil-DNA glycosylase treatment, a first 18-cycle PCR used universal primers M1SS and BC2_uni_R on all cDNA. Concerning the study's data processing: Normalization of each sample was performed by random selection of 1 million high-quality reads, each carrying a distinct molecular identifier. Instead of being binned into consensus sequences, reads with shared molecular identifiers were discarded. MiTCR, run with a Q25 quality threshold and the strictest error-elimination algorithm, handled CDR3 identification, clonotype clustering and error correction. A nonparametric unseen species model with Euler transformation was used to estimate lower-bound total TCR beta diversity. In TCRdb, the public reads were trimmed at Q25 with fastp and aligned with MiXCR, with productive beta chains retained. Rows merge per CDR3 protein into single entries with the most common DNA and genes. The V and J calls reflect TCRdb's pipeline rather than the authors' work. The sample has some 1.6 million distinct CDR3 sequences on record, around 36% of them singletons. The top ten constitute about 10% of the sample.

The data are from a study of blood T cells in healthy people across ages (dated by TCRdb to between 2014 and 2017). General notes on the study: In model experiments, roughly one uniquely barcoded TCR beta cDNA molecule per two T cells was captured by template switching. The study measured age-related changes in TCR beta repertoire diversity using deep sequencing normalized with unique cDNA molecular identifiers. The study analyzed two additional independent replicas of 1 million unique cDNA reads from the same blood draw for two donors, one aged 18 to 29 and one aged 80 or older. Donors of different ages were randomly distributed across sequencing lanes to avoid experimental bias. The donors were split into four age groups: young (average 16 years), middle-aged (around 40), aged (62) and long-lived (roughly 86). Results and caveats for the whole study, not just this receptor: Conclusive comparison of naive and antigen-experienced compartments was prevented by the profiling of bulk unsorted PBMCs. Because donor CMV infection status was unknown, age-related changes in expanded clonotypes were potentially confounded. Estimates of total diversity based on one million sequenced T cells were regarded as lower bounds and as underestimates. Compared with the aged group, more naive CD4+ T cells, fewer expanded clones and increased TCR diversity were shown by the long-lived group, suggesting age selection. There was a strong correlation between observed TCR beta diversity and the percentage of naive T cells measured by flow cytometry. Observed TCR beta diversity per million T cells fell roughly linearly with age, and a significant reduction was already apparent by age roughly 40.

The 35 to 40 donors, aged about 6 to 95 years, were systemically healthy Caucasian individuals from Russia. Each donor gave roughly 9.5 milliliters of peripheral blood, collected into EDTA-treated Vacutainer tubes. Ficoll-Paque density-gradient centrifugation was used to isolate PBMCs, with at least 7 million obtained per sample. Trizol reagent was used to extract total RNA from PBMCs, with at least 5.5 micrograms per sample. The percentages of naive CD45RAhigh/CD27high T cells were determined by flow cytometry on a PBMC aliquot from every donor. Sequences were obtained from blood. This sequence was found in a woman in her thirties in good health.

At the DNA level, the sequence is TGCAGCGTTGAAGTGCGGGGTTGGAACGAGCAGTACTTC. Its amino acids are CSVEVRGWNEQYF. Rearrangement joined TRBV29-1 to TRBJ2-4; TRBD2 is possibly the D segment (6 matching bases). The closer fit of TRBJ2-7 to the DNA end suggests the J call may be wrong. CDR1 and CDR2 were assigned from the germline V gene as SQVTM and ANQGSEA. CDR3 length: 13 amino acids, cysteine to phenylalanine. Of the read, only the CDR3 DNA is kept; its 39 bases are in frame from base 1.